Presented here are 27 T cell receptor beta chains from one specimen sequenced in a study of cytomegalovirus exposure and HLA in healthy donors. PCR employed 60 Vbeta and 13 Jbeta primers. Profiling relied on immunoSEQ multiplex PCR, and the TCRdb table lists in-frame clones only, not all of them. The sample totals 150,000 or so clones; its top ten clones hold roughly 1.3%. Sequenced: PBMCs. The receptors originated from a woman in her sixties in good health and CMV-seronegative.

The chain recombines TRBV5-1 with TRBJ1-6; a possible D gene is TRBD1 (5 bases). Trimming stripped 1 base from V and 9 bases from J, with 14 bases between. In germline, CDR1 is SGHRS, CDR2 YFSETQ. The CDR3 runs 15 residues. This CDR3 is CASSLSQGLSSPLHF. The CDR3 DNA reads TGCGCCAGCAGCTTGTCTCAGGGTTTAAGTTCACCCCTCCACTTT.

The chain employs TRBV5-1 and TRBJ1-5; 7 nucleotides line up with TRBD1. CDR3 length: 15 residues. The germline gives CDR1 SGHRS, CDR2 YFSETQ. Unmatched junction bases numbered 4, after V lost 0 bases and J lost 4 bases. CDR3 amino acids: CASSLEGATNQPQHF. CDR3 DNA sequence: TGCGCCAGCAGCTTGGAGGGGGCTACGAATCAGCCCCAGCATTTT.

The rearrangement joins TRBV9 to TRBJ1-1; D is possibly TRBD1 (5 bases). CDR3 length equals 13 residues. V was trimmed by 7 bases and J by 2 bases, leaving 12 bases between them. Germline loops: CDR1 SGDLS, CDR2 YYNGEE. CDR3 in DNA: TGTGCCAGCGGATGGGGCCTTAACACTGAAGCTTTCTTT. This translates into CASGWGLNTEAFF.

The chain links TRBV19 to TRBJ1-2; the match to TRBD1 covers 12 bases. V was clipped by 7 bases and J by 2 bases; unmatched bases: 8. This CDR3 has 16 residues. Germline V gene sequence: CDR1 LNHDA, CDR2 SQIVND (reference sequence). The CDR3 spells CASTLGQGAENYGYTF. CDR3 coding DNA: TGTGCCAGTACTTTGGGACAGGGGGCGGAGAACTATGGCTACACCTTC.

The chain uses TRBV5-5 and TRBJ1-2, with D unclear. The germline V gene has CDR1 SGHKS and CDR2 YYEKEE (reference sequence). V was trimmed by 2 bases and J by 2 bases, leaving 13 bases between them. The CDR3 length is 15 residues. The chain's CDR3 is CASSLGGPLNYGYTF. CDR3 DNA: TGTGCCAGCAGCTTAGGAGGGCCCCTGAACTATGGCTACACCTTC.

CDR3: CASSLGQGYGYTF. CDR3 coding DNA: TGTGCCAGCAGTTTAGGGCAGGGCTATGGCTACACCTTC. This chain joins TRBV27 and TRBJ1-2; a possible D gene is TRBD1 (5 bases). Germline-derived CDR1 and CDR2 are MNHEY and SMNVEV (reference sequence). This CDR3 spans 13 amino acids. V lost 2 bases to trimming and J lost 4 bases, with 8 bases between them.

This chain links TRBV15 with TRBJ2-3, with D perhaps TRBD1 (5 bases). The CDR3 is 14 residues long. Germline CDR1 reads LNHNV; CDR2 reads YYDKDF (reference sequence). V was trimmed by 1 base and J by 5 bases, leaving 10 bases between them. CDR3 protein: CATSRVGRQDTQYF. DNA for the CDR3: TGTGCCACCAGCAGAGTGGGGCGCCAAGATACGCAGTATTTT.

The chain employs TRBV5-1 and TRBJ2-1, with D tentatively TRBD2 (7 bases). CDR3 length equals 14 residues. Germline assignment: CDR1 SGHRS and CDR2 YFSETQ. The ends were cut back, 0 bases at V and 6 bases at J, with 10 bases in the middle. The CDR3 DNA reads as TGCGCCAGCAGCTTGGCTGGGGGGGCCAATGAGCAGTTCTTC. It yields the protein CASSLAGGANEQFF.

The J gene is TRBJ1-3, the V gene TRBV5-1; the D gene is possibly TRBD1 (6 bases). With 5 bases removed from V and 0 bases from J, the gap between germline ends came to 15 bases. Looked up from germline, CDR1 is SGHRS and CDR2 is YFSETQ. CDR3 length: 16 amino acids. The CDR3 nucleotides are TGCGCCAGCAGACCATCGACAGGTTCCTCTGGAAACACCATATATTTT. Translation: CASRPSTGSSGNTIYF.

This chain connects TRBV9 to TRBJ1-3, with TRBD1 matching 8 bases. This CDR3 has 17 residues. J lost 2 bases, V lost 0 bases, and 7 bases had no gene match. Germline CDR1 reads SGDLS; CDR2 reads YYNGEE. The CDR3 reads CASSVGNRGGPGNTIYF. The CDR3 DNA sequence: TGTGCCAGCAGCGTAGGTAACAGGGGGGGCCCTGGAAACACCATATATTTT. Combining the CDR3 with reference TRBV9 and TRBJ1-3 gives the whole variable domain DSGVTQTPKHLITATGQRVTLRCSPRSGDLSVYWYQQSLDQGLQFLIQYYNGEERAKGNILERFSAQQFPDLHSELNLSSLELGDSALYFCASSVGNRGGPGNTIYFGEGSWLTVV.

The rearrangement links TRBV27 to TRBJ2-7; 7 bases are a match to TRBD2. This CDR3 comprises 14 residues. Trimming removed 7 bases from V and 3 bases from J; junction bases left unmatched: 9. CDR1 is MNHEY, CDR2 SMNVEV, per germline (reference sequence). The CDR3 DNA reads TGTGCCAGCAAAGGTGGCGGGGGAATCTACGAGCAGTACTTC. Its translation: CASKGGGGIYEQYF.

V usage is TRBV30 and J usage is TRBJ2-3; 7 bases line up with TRBD2. The germline V gene encodes CDR1 GTSNPN and CDR2 SVGIG (reference sequence). The CDR3 sequence is 14 residues long. Trimming took 0 bases from V and 1 from J; bases not matched to a gene: 1. The CDR3 DNA reads as TGTGCCTGGAGTGTTGCGGGGGGCACAGATACGCAGTATTTT. Its translation: CAWSVAGGTDTQYF. Drawing the rest from reference TRBV30 and TRBJ2-3, the complete variable domain is SQTIHQWPATLVQPVGSPLSLECTVEGTSNPNLYWYRQAAGRGLQLLFYSVGIGQISSEVPQNLSASRPQDRQFILSSKKLLLSDSGFYLCAWSVAGGTDTQYFGPGTRLTVL.

V is TRBV19 and J is TRBJ2-5, with TRBD1 as a possible D gene (7 bases). Germline loops: CDR1 LNHDA, CDR2 SQIVND (reference sequence). The ends were cut back, 4 bases at V and 0 bases at J, with 18 bases in the middle. The CDR3 spans 17 residues. CDR3 sequence reads: CASSTRQGRDYQETQYF. The CDR3 nucleotides are TGTGCCAGTAGTACCAGACAGGGTCGGGACTACCAAGAGACCCAGTACTTC. Full variable domain (missing parts from reference TRBV19 and TRBJ2-5): DGGITQSPKYLFRKEGQNVTLSCEQNLNHDAMYWYRQDPGQGLRLIYYSQIVNDFQKGDIAEGYSVSREKKESFPLTVTSAQKNPTAFYLCASSTRQGRDYQETQYFGPGTRLLVL.

The J gene is TRBJ2-2, the V gene TRBV13, with D hard to call. Trimming removed 5 bases from V and 5 bases from J, with 6 bases in between. The CDR3 loop spans 12 amino acids. Germline-derived CDR1 and CDR2 are PRHDT and FYEKMQ (reference sequence). The CDR3 DNA sequence: TGTGCCAGCAGCCACGGGACCGGGGAGCTGTTTTTT. Residues: CASSHGTGELFF.

This chain links TRBV18 with TRBJ2-1; 7 bases are a match to TRBD2. The germline gives CDR1 KGHSH, CDR2 LQKENI. The junction had 11 bases not matched to a gene; V was cut back by 3 bases and J by 9 bases. The CDR3 totals 15 residues. The CDR3 region has the DNA TGTGCCAGCTCACCTCTAGCGGCGGGTTCAGCTGAGCAGTTCTTC. Its protein is CASSPLAAGSAEQFF. Using reference TRBV18 and TRBJ2-1 for the parts outside the CDR3, the full variable domain is NAGVMQNPRHLVRRRGQEARLRCSPMKGHSHVYWYRQLPEEGLKFMVYLQKENIIDESGMPKERFSAEFPKEGPSILRIQQVVRGDSAAYFCASSPLAAGSAEQFFGPGTRLTVL.

This sequence joins TRBV25-1 and TRBJ2-7, with D maybe TRBD1 (6 bases). The ends were cut back, 5 bases at V and 4 bases at J, with 9 bases in the middle. This CDR3 contains 12 residues. Germline values: CDR1 MGHDK, CDR2 SYGVNS. CDR3 amino acids: CASSFQGYEQYF. The DNA of the CDR3 is TGTGCCAGCAGTTTTCAGGGGTACGAGCAGTACTTC.

The chain joins TRBV5-6 to TRBJ2-7; TRBD1 might be the D (6 bases). V was clipped by 4 bases and J by 1 base, with 9 bases between them. The V gene's germline CDR1 is SGHDT and CDR2 YYEEEE. The CDR3 extends over 13 amino acids. CDR3 in DNA: TGTGCCAGCAGCAACAGGGATTCCTACGAGCAGTACTTC. It translates to CASSNRDSYEQYF.

The chain combines TRBV6-1 with TRBJ1-5; 9 nucleotides line up with TRBD1. In germline, CDR1 is MNHNS, CDR2 SASEGT. CDR3 length: 14 amino acids. Trimming took 7 bases from V and 6 from J; bases not matched to a gene: 7. CDR3 coding DNA: TGTGCCAGCACTGCGGGACAGGGAGGTCAGCCCCAGCATTTT. It specifies CASTAGQGGQPQHF.

J is TRBJ1-1 and V is TRBV7-3; possible D gene TRBD1, 6 bases. Looked up from germline, CDR1 is SGHTA and CDR2 is FQGTGA. CDR3 length equals 13 residues. Trimming pared 4 bases from V and 6 bases from J, leaving 12 bases between. In nucleotides, the CDR3 is TGTGCCAGCAGCTCTGGACAGACGGCTGAAGCTTTCTTT. It specifies CASSSGQTAEAFF.

The chain carries TRBV5-6 and TRBJ1-2; D is uncertain. V gave up 3 bases and J gave up 4 bases, with 13 bases separating them. This CDR3 contains 14 residues. CDR1 SGHDT and CDR2 YYEEEE come from the germline V gene. The CDR3 sequence is CASSSTATGYGYTF. The CDR3 region has the DNA TGTGCCAGCAGCTCCACAGCAACCGGCTATGGCTACACCTTC.

CDR3 protein: CSVEGGSLLNTEAFF. CDR3 nucleotides: TGCAGCGTTGAAGGGGGCAGTCTCTTGAACACTGAAGCTTTCTTT. The rearrangement joins TRBV29-1 to TRBJ1-1; TRBD1 is a possible D gene (5 bases). V lost 1 base, J lost 0 bases, and 12 bases lay in between. The CDR3 runs 15 residues. Germline V lookup: CDR1 SQVTM, CDR2 ANQGSEA.

The V gene is TRBV12-5, the J gene TRBJ2-3, with D perhaps TRBD2 (5 bases). The germline gives CDR1 LGHNT, CDR2 FRNRAP. V lost 4 bases to trimming and J lost 3 bases, with 11 bases between them. The CDR3 spans 14 residues. In DNA form, the CDR3 reads TGTGCTAGTGGTTACAGAGGGATTACAGATACGCAGTATTTT. The encoded protein is CASGYRGITDTQYF.

The chain links TRBV19 to TRBJ2-7; 10 nucleotides align to TRBD1. CDR3 length: 14 residues. After removal of 7 bases from V and 1 base from J, the junction contained 4 bases not matched to a gene. The germline CDR1 and CDR2 sequences are LNHDA and SQIVND (reference sequence). The CDR3 DNA follows: TGTGCCAGTACCCGGACAGGGGGTTCCTACGAGCAGTACTTC. Its protein is CASTRTGGSYEQYF. The variable domain in full, with the rest retrieved from reference TRBV19 and TRBJ2-7, is DGGITQSPKYLFRKEGQNVTLSCEQNLNHDAMYWYRQDPGQGLRLIYYSQIVNDFQKGDIAEGYSVSREKKESFPLTVTSAQKNPTAFYLCASTRTGGSYEQYFGPGTRLTVT.

The chain couples TRBV5-6 to TRBJ2-6, with a tentative D call TRBD1 (5 bases). Germline V lookup: CDR1 SGHDT, CDR2 YYEEEE. The V end lost 6 bases, the J end lost 0 bases, and 19 bases lay between the germline ends. CDR3 length equals 18 residues. CDR3 DNA: TGTGCCAGCAATTTGGCGGCAGGGTCGTACTCTGGGGCCAACGTCCTGACTTTC. Translation gives CASNLAAGSYSGANVLTF.

This chain uses TRBV30 with TRBJ1-5; maybe TRBD1 (5 bases). Germline loops: CDR1 GTSNPN, CDR2 SVGIG (reference sequence). The CDR3 covers 14 residues. The V gene lost 2 bases and the J gene lost 2 bases, with 10 bases spanning the gap. This CDR3 reads CAWSRKGGNQPQHF. The CDR3 coding sequence is TGTGCCTGGAGTCGGAAAGGGGGCAATCAGCCCCAGCATTTT.

The gene calls are TRBV2 and TRBJ2-4; 8 bases align to TRBD1. The V and J ends lost 6 bases and 0 bases, in that order; junction bases with no gene match: 13. The CDR3 extends over 18 amino acids. Germline V gene lookup returns CDR1 SNHLY and CDR2 FYNNEI. The CDR3: CASSPGQGVALAKNIQYF. CDR3 nucleotide sequence: TGTGCCAGCAGCCCCGGACAGGGAGTGGCCCTAGCCAAAAACATTCAGTACTTC.

The genes are TRBV29-1 and TRBJ2-3, with D hard to call. V lost 3 bases to trimming and J lost 0 bases, with 16 bases between them. CDR1 is SQVTM and CDR2 is ANQGSEA in the germline V gene. This CDR3 contains 16 residues. This chain's CDR3 is CSVDCSDLTSTDTQYF. DNA for the CDR3: TGCAGCGTTGATTGTTCAGACTTAACTAGCACAGATACGCAGTATTTT.